The clone carrying this T cell receptor (beta chain) is a singleton in its sample. Its antigen is not known. Germline V gene data show CDR1 as MNHEY and CDR2 as SMNVEV (reference sequence). There are 14 residues in the CDR3. The ends lost 3 bases at V and 5 bases at J; junction bases unmatched: 6. This entry comes from a study of OX40 agonist ivuxolimab in advanced cancers. About the research overall: Aged about 23 to 80 with a mean of 60 years, they were 82.7% male.

Points from the study as a whole: The average count of expanded clones was higher among CD8+ T cells than among CD4+.

TCRdb's table, derived via immunoSEQ multiplex PCR, lists solely in-frame clones and lacks some. The sample holds tens of thousands of clones, about 87% seen once. The rearrangement links TRBV27 to TRBJ2-7, with 8 nucleotides matching TRBD2. This sample comprised CD4+ or CD8+ T cells sorted from blood, obtained in a trial of the OX40 agonist ivuxolimab. The TCR originated in an adult with an advanced solid tumor such as melanoma, head and neck, liver or kidney cancer. Here the CDR3 reads CASSLDSGIDEQYF. Written as DNA, the CDR3 is TGTGCCAGCAGTTTGGATAGCGGGATTGACGAGCAGTACTTC.